This record concerns one T cell receptor (beta chain) sequence. These data belong to a study of blood T cell repertoires in COVID-19. Germline lookup yields CDR1 LNHDA and CDR2 SQIVND (reference sequence). The CDR3 runs to 15 residues. With 1 base removed from V and 6 bases from J, the gap between germline ends came to 16 bases. Data came from immunoSEQ multiplex PCR; TCRdb stores just in-frame clones and leaves some out. The sample has about 99,000 clones, roughly 84% seen once; the top ten hold under 2%. Source material: peripheral blood. The chain joins TRBV19 to TRBJ2-7; TRBD1 is a possible D gene (6 bases). The sequence derives from a man between 65 and 80 years old with active or convalescent COVID-19. CDR3 residues: CASSIGQGSGREQYF. CDR3 nucleotides: TGTGCCAGTAGTATAGGCCAGGGGTCAGGTCGCGAGCAGTACTTC.